This T cell receptor (beta chain) was found in a study of blood T cell repertoires in COVID-19. Measured with immunoSEQ multiplex PCR; TCRdb has only the in-frame clones, and not every one. The repertoire includes about 210,000 clones, just under 85% of them detected once, and approximately 8% sits in the top ten. Many counts were recorded for this clone. Germline values: CDR1 SGHTA, CDR2 FQGNSA. This CDR3 comprises 15 residues. V was trimmed by 5 bases and J by 2 bases, leaving 13 bases between them. The sequencing input was peripheral blood. This TCR derives from a woman between 50 and 59 years old with active or convalescent COVID-19. V gene TRBV7-2 combines with J gene TRBJ1-3, with D possibly TRBD1 on 6 matching bases. The CDR3 loop is CASSQDSVTGNTIYF. The CDR3 DNA sequence: TGTGCCAGCAGCCAGGACAGCGTGACTGGAAACACCATATATTTT.